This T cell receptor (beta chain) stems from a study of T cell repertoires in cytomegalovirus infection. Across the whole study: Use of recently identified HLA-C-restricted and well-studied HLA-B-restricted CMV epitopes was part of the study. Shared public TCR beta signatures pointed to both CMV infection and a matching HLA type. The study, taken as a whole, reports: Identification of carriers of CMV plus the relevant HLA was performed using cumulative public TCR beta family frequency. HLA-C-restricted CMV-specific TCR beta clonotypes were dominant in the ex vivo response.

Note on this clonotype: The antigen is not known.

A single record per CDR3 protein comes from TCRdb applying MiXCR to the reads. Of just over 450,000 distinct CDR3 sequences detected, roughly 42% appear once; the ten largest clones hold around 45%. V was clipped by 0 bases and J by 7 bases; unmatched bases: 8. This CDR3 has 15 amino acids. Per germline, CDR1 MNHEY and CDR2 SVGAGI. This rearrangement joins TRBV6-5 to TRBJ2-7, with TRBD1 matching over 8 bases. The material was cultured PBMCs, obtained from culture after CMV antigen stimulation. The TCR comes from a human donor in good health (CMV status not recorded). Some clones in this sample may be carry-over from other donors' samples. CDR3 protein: CASSYSYQGAREQYF. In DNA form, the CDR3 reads TGTGCCAGCAGTTACTCGTATCAGGGGGCGCGAGAGCAGTACTTC.